What follows are 19 T cell receptor beta chains derived from one specimen sequenced in a study of cytomegalovirus exposure and HLA in healthy donors. The primer mix had 60 Vbeta and 13 Jbeta primers. Some clones are missing from TCRdb's copy, which holds only in-frame ones; the method was immunoSEQ multiplex PCR. The data show some 200,000 clones, roughly 60% seen once. Sequenced material: PBMCs. These receptors were obtained from a middle-aged man in good health and CMV-seronegative.

This clone was seen a few times. This chain uses TRBV6-1 with TRBJ1-4; D remains unclear. Germline CDR1 is MNHNS and CDR2 is SASEGT. The CDR3 is made up of 17 amino acids. V gave up 2 bases and J gave up 7 bases, with 20 bases separating them. The CDR3 is CASSELLPGTGREKLFF. DNA for the CDR3: TGTGCCAGCAGTGAACTTCTTCCGGGAACGGGTCGTGAAAAACTGTTTTTT.

J is TRBJ2-3 and V is TRBV5-4; 12 bases agree with TRBD2. V lost 0 bases and J lost 2; bases outside the gene matches: 4. This CDR3 region has 17 residues. Germline V gene sequence: CDR1 SGHNT, CDR2 YYREEE (reference sequence). Written as DNA, the CDR3 is TGTGCCAGCAGCTTGGGGCTAGCGGGGGGGCTCACAGATACGCAGTATTTT. Its protein product is CASSLGLAGGLTDTQYF.

The chain uses TRBV30 and TRBJ2-7; D perhaps matches TRBD1 (5 bases). V was pared by 5 bases and J by 3 bases, with 11 bases between. Per germline, CDR1 GTSNPN and CDR2 SVGIG (reference sequence). The CDR3 has 12 amino acids. CDR3 residues: CAWEDNNYEQYF. Written as DNA, the CDR3 is TGTGCCTGGGAGGACAACAACTACGAGCAGTACTTC.

This clone was picked up a small number of times. The V and J genes are TRBV11-2 and TRBJ2-7; possibly TRBD1 for D (6 bases). Trimming pared 0 bases from V and 7 bases from J, leaving 19 bases between. Germline V gene data show CDR1 as SGHAT and CDR2 as FQNNGV. CDR3 size: 16 residues. CDR3 nucleotide sequence: TGTGCCAGCAGCTTAGATCGCTATCCAGGGGCGCGTGAGCAGTACTTC. This codes for CASSLDRYPGAREQYF.

This clone was detected only a few times. The CDR3 region is CAISESGASGYTF. The CDR3 region has the DNA TGTGCCATCAGTGAGTCAGGAGCCTCAGGCTACACCTTC. This rearrangement joins TRBV10-3 to TRBJ1-2, with D hard to call. V dropped 0 bases and J dropped 8 bases, with 10 bases sitting between them. Looked up from germline, CDR1 is ENHRY and CDR2 is SYGVKD. This CDR3 spans 13 amino acids.

The V call is TRBV6-6, the J call TRBJ1-1; 7 bases map to TRBD1. V gave up 0 bases and J gave up 4 bases; unmatched junction bases: 2. Germline lookup yields CDR1 MNHNY and CDR2 SVGAGI (reference sequence). There are 14 residues in the CDR3. CDR3 amino acids: CASSYSYRGTEAFF. The DNA of the CDR3 is TGTGCCAGCAGTTACTCGTACAGGGGCACTGAAGCTTTCTTT.

V gene TRBV28 combines with J gene TRBJ2-1, with 10 bases fitting TRBD2. V lost 5 bases, J lost 4 bases, and 5 bases stayed unmatched. CDR1 and CDR2 (germline): MDHEN, SYDVKM. This CDR3 has 15 residues. CDR3 sequence (DNA): TGTGCCAGCAGTCCTTTACTAGCGGGGTACAATGAGCAGTTCTTC. It codes for CASSPLLAGYNEQFF.

The CDR3 protein is CASSVTESTDTQYF. The CDR3 DNA sequence: TGTGCCAGCAGTGTAACAGAGAGCACAGATACGCAGTATTTT. V gene TRBV6-4 combines with J gene TRBJ2-3; no clear D. Germline CDR1 and CDR2: MRHNA and SNTAGT. The CDR3 covers 14 residues. The V and J ends lost 4 bases and 0 bases respectively, with 8 bases between them.

This clone occurred a few times. V gene TRBV6-5 combines with J gene TRBJ1-1, with D maybe TRBD1 (6 bases). From germline, CDR1 is MNHEY and CDR2 SVGAGI. The ends were cut back, 0 bases at V and 5 bases at J, with 16 bases in the middle. The CDR3 loop spans 16 amino acids. In DNA form, the CDR3 reads TGTGCCAGCAGTTACTCCGCGGGGGCGGGAAGGACTGAAGCTTTCTTT. The encoded protein is CASSYSAGAGRTEAFF.

The J gene is TRBJ2-2, the V gene TRBV6-1; D remains unclear. The germline V and J ends were trimmed by 2 bases and 4 bases, with 8 bases remaining between them. This CDR3 region has 14 residues. Looked up from germline, CDR1 is MNHNS and CDR2 is SASEGT. The CDR3 spells CASSESLFTGELFF. The CDR3 nucleotides are TGTGCCAGCAGTGAAAGCCTCTTCACCGGGGAGCTGTTTTTT.

In this sample, this clone turned up a few times. V usage is TRBV6-5 and J usage is TRBJ2-5, with TRBD1 identical over 7 bases. With V trimmed by 6 bases and J by 5 bases, 0 bases remained unmatched. CDR1 is MNHEY and CDR2 is SVGAGI in the germline V gene. The CDR3 covers 11 residues. The CDR3 DNA sequence: TGTGCCAGCAGGGACAGGGAGACCCAGTACTTC. This gives the protein CASRDRETQYF.

V is TRBV7-2 and J is TRBJ2-5; 8 positions agree with TRBD2. V shed 1 base and J 5 bases; nucleotides not matched to a gene: 6. There are 15 residues in the CDR3. Germline loops: CDR1 SGHTA, CDR2 FQGNSA. The CDR3 loop is CASSLDPAGVETQYF. In DNA, the CDR3 is TGTGCCAGCAGCTTAGATCCAGCGGGGGTCGAGACCCAGTACTTC.

This clone has a handful of counts. The chain employs TRBV5-1 and TRBJ1-1; 8 bases match TRBD1. Germline V gene lookup returns CDR1 SGHRS and CDR2 YFSETQ. This CDR3 comprises 15 residues. J was trimmed by 1 base and V by 3 bases; bases with no gene match: 5. CDR3 DNA: TGCGCCAGCAGCTCAGGGGGCGGCGGGAACACTGAAGCTTTCTTT. Amino acids: CASSSGGGGNTEAFF. Together with reference TRBV5-1 and TRBJ1-1, the CDR3 gives the full variable domain: KAGVTQTPRYLIKTRGQQVTLSCSPISGHRSVSWYQQTPGQGLQFLFEYFSETQRNKGNFPGRFSGRQFSNSRSEMNVSTLELGDSALYLCASSSGGGGNTEAFFGQGTRLTVV.

This clone was detected only once. This chain joins TRBV18 and TRBJ2-3; 7 bases line up with TRBD1. With V trimmed by 2 bases and J by 2 bases, 7 bases remained unmatched. From germline, CDR1 is KGHSH and CDR2 LQKENI. The CDR3 consists of 16 residues. CDR3 DNA: TGTGCCAGCTCACCAAGGGGAGACAGGGACACAGATACGCAGTATTTT. Translation gives CASSPRGDRDTDTQYF.

This clone has just a few counts. The chain employs TRBV9 and TRBJ2-3; 9 nucleotides align to TRBD2. Germline CDR1 and CDR2: SGDLS and YYNGEE. The V segment lost 0 bases and the J segment 2 bases; nucleotides outside the gene matches: 10. The CDR3 contains 18 residues. The CDR3 region has the DNA TGTGCCAGCAGCGTAGAAGTAAGGGCTAGCGGGAACACAGATACGCAGTATTTT. The encoded protein is CASSVEVRASGNTDTQYF.

This clone has only a few counts. The chain couples TRBV4-1 to TRBJ2-3; TRBD2 aligns across 10 bases. Germline V gene sequence: CDR1 MGHRA, CDR2 YSYEKL. This CDR3 has 16 amino acids. Losses at the gene ends were 4 bases for V and 0 bases for J; bases not matched to a gene: 4. The CDR3 nucleotides are TGCGCCAGCAGCCCCAGCGGGGGGGCTAGCACAGATACGCAGTATTTT. Translating it yields CASSPSGGASTDTQYF.

This chain joins TRBV27 and TRBJ1-1; the D gene is possibly TRBD1 (5 bases). V was shortened by 5 bases and J by 2 bases, with 18 bases between the two germline ends. The CDR3 spans 16 residues. Germline V gene sequence: CDR1 MNHEY, CDR2 SMNVEV (reference sequence). The DNA for the CDR3 is TGTGCCAGCAGTGCCATCTCCCGGGACTACAACACTGAAGCTTTCTTT. Translation: CASSAISRDYNTEAFF.

The chain couples TRBV7-2 to TRBJ1-1; no firm D call. Trimming removed 1 base at V and 1 base at J, with 7 bases between. Per germline, CDR1 SGHTA and CDR2 FQGNSA. CDR3 length: 14 residues. The CDR3 DNA follows: TGTGCCAGCAGCTTAGTACTTCAGAACACTGAAGCTTTCTTT. It codes for CASSLVLQNTEAFF. The whole variable domain, filled in from reference TRBV7-2 and TRBJ1-1, reads GAGVSQSPSNKVTEKGKDVELRCDPISGHTALYWYRQSLGQGLEFLIYFQGNSAPDKSGLPSDRFSAERTGGSVSTLTIQRTQQEDSAVYLCASSLVLQNTEAFFGQGTRLTVV.

The CDR3 loop is CAISESTGVVEQYF. The CDR3 coding sequence is TGTGCCATCAGTGAGTCCACAGGGGTGGTCGAGCAGTACTTC. The genes are TRBV10-3 and TRBJ2-7, with 7 positions matching TRBD1. CDR1 is ENHRY and CDR2 is SYGVKD in the germline V gene. The CDR3 covers 14 residues. The V segment lost 0 bases and the J segment 6 bases; nucleotides outside the gene matches: 5.